The 25 T cell receptor beta chains below all came from one sample that was sequenced in a study of naive and memory T cell subsets. Four PCR rounds used nested alpha and beta constant region primers plus the SP2 primer. TCRdb processed the 5' RACE reads anew with MiXCR; each CDR3 protein has one entry. The repertoire has roughly 30,000 distinct CDR3 sequences, roughly 17% of them found once; the top ten carry 2% to 3%. An oligonucleotide containing a UMI was ligated to the 3' end of TCR cDNA. The receptors stem from a female donor in good health.

The chain combines TRBV7-2 with TRBJ1-6, with TRBD1 matching 9 bases. CDR3 size: 16 residues. Losses at the gene ends were 4 bases for V and 2 bases for J; bases not matched to a gene: 3. Germline V lookup: CDR1 SGHTA, CDR2 FQGNSA. The CDR3 here is CASSYRDRAYNSPLHF. CDR3 nucleotides: TGTGCCAGCAGCTACCGGGACAGGGCCTATAATTCACCCCTCCACTTT.

The rearrangement joins TRBV14 to TRBJ1-2; 8 bases are shared with TRBD1. The J segment lost 8 bases and the V segment lost 1 base, leaving 6 bases of the junction unmatched. The germline gives CDR1 SGHDN, CDR2 FVKESK. This CDR3 region has 14 residues. CDR3 coding DNA: TGTGCCAGCAGCCAAGCGGGACAGGAGTGGGGCTACACCTTC. Its protein is CASSQAGQEWGYTF.

This clonotype was picked up a small number of times. This may be a read error, as it is one base from a much larger clone. V usage is TRBV20-1 and J usage is TRBJ2-5; no clear D gene. The CDR3 loop spans 11 amino acids. CDR1 DFQATT and CDR2 SNEGSKA come from the germline V gene (reference sequence). CDR3: CSARRRETQYF. As DNA, the CDR3 is TGCAGCGCCAGGAGAAGAGAGACCCAGTACTTC.

This clonotype was counted at least ten times. The chain recombines TRBV29-1 with TRBJ2-7; possible D gene TRBD2, 6 bases. The germline V gene has CDR1 SQVTM and CDR2 ANQGSEA. The CDR3 has 12 residues. Trimming took 4 bases from V and 1 from J, leaving 8 bases between them. CDR3 nucleotide sequence: TGCAGCGTTGCCGGGGGATCCTACGAGCAGTACTTC. Translation gives CSVAGGSYEQYF.

This clonotype came up a few times. Here the CDR3 reads CASSPQPESGANVLTF. The DNA of the CDR3 is TGTGCCAGCAGCCCCCAGCCAGAATCTGGGGCCAACGTCCTGACTTTC. The V gene is TRBV7-2, the J gene TRBJ2-6; the D is unclear. The V gene's germline CDR1 is SGHTA and CDR2 FQGNSA. This CDR3 contains 16 residues. Trimming shortened V by 5 bases and J by 1 base, and 12 bases separated the two germline ends. The entire variable domain, with the rest obtained from reference TRBV7-2 and TRBJ2-6, is as follows: GAGVSQSPSNKVTEKGKDVELRCDPISGHTALYWYRQSLGQGLEFLIYFQGNSAPDKSGLPSDRFSAERTGGSVSTLTIQRTQQEDSAVYLCASSPQPESGANVLTFGAGSRLTVL.

This clonotype was counted ten times or more. The chain combines TRBV18 with TRBJ2-3, with 7 bases lining up with TRBD1. V shed 3 bases, J shed 5 bases, and the junction held 8 bases outside the gene matches. The germline CDR1 and CDR2 sequences are KGHSH and LQKENI. The CDR3 totals 15 residues. The CDR3 sequence is CASSPGQPRGDTQYF. In DNA, the CDR3 is TGTGCCAGCTCACCGGGACAGCCGAGGGGAGATACGCAGTATTTT.

The chain recombines TRBV12-5 with TRBJ2-2, with 9 bases matching TRBD2. The J segment lost 4 bases and the V segment lost 1 base, leaving 4 bases of the junction unmatched. Germline CDR1 and CDR2: LGHNT and FRNRAP. This CDR3 has 16 residues. DNA for the CDR3: TGTGCTAGTGGTTTGGAGCGGGGGGAAGGCACCGGGGAGCTGTTTTTT. Translation: CASGLERGEGTGELFF.

In its sample, this clonotype ranks as medium-sized (0.01 to 0.1%). V gene TRBV9 combines with J gene TRBJ2-4; TRBD2 matches 11 bases. The germline CDR1 and CDR2 sequences are SGDLS and YYNGEE. CDR3 length: 16 residues. J was trimmed by 9 bases and V by 4 bases; bases with no gene match: 12. In DNA, the CDR3 is TGTGCCAGCAGCAACCACTTGACTAGCGGGACGGGCATTCAGTACTTC. Protein product: CASSNHLTSGTGIQYF.

Judged by abundance, this clonotype is medium-sized. The chain combines TRBV29-1 with TRBJ1-1; D ambiguous. Trimming removed 7 bases at V and 1 base at J, with 10 bases between. The CDR3 length is 12 residues. In germline, CDR1 is SQVTM, CDR2 ANQGSEA. CDR3 loop: CSAGSSNTEAFF. In nucleotides, the CDR3 is TGCAGCGCCGGGTCCTCGAACACTGAAGCTTTCTTT.

The V gene is TRBV5-1, the J gene TRBJ2-3, with D possibly being TRBD1 (6 bases). This CDR3 comprises 15 residues. V shed 0 bases and J shed 2 bases, with 10 bases lying between them. Germline V gene data show CDR1 as SGHRS and CDR2 as YFSETQ. The CDR3 protein is CASSLGTVTTDTQYF. For the CDR3, the DNA is TGCGCCAGCAGCTTGGGGACAGTCACCACAGATACGCAGTATTTT. The full variable domain, with the rest looked up from reference TRBV5-1 and TRBJ2-3, is KAGVTQTPRYLIKTRGQQVTLSCSPISGHRSVSWYQQTPGQGLQFLFEYFSETQRNKGNFPGRFSGRQFSNSRSEMNVSTLELGDSALYLCASSLGTVTTDTQYFGPGTRLTVL.

This clonotype showed up many times. The rearrangement joins TRBV20-1 to TRBJ2-5; 12 bases match TRBD2. Germline CDR1 and CDR2: DFQATT and SNEGSKA (reference sequence). This CDR3 has 14 residues. Germline trimming cut 2 bases from V and 5 bases from J; bases unmatched to any gene: 3. The CDR3 coding sequence is TGCAGTGCTAGACTAGCGGGGGGGCGGGAGACCCAGTACTTC. Amino acids: CSARLAGGRETQYF.

This clonotype was recorded many times. The chain recombines TRBV5-1 with TRBJ1-2; the match to TRBD1 covers 7 bases. The germline CDR1 and CDR2 sequences are SGHRS and YFSETQ. This CDR3 is built from 17 residues. The trim removed 3 bases at V and 3 bases at J, leaving 14 bases unmatched. The CDR3 bases are TGCGCCAGCAGCTCAGAAGGAGCGGGACAGATCGACTATGGCTACACCTTC. It specifies CASSSEGAGQIDYGYTF.

Turning to this clonotype: A junction end diverges from the germline sequence, so it may reflect a read error. V is TRBV12-3 or TRBV12-4 and J is TRBJ1-2, with 8 positions matching TRBD1. This CDR3 has 14 amino acids. CDR3 amino acids: CASSSRGPGHGDTF. CDR3 nucleotide sequence: TGTGCCAGCAGTTCCAGGGGGCCCGGGCATGGCGACACCTTC.

The chain has TRBV7-2 and TRBJ2-7, with 7 bases identical to TRBD2. This CDR3 spans 14 amino acids. With 7 bases clipped from V and 1 base from J, the junction kept 7 bases outside the gene matches. Germline CDR1 reads SGHTA; CDR2 reads FQGNSA. CDR3 bases: TGTGCCAGCACCGAGACTAGCAGATCCTACGAGCAGTACTTC. This sequence encodes CASTETSRSYEQYF.

The table lists this clonotype with many counts. The CDR3 loop is CSVGVSGANVLTF. The CDR3 DNA reads as TGCAGCGTCGGGGTCTCTGGGGCCAACGTCCTGACTTTC. The V call is TRBV29-1, the J call TRBJ2-6, with a possible D match to TRBD2 (5 bases). The CDR3 is 13 amino acids. CDR1 is SQVTM, CDR2 ANQGSEA, per germline. V gave up 6 bases and J gave up 0 bases, with 6 bases separating them. Looking up the rest from reference TRBV29-1 and TRBJ2-6 gives the full variable domain: SAVISQKPSRDICQRGTSLTIQCQVDSQVTMMFWYRQQPGQSLTLIATANQGSEATYESGFVIDKFPISRPNLTFSTLTVSNMSPEDSSIYLCSVGVSGANVLTFGAGSRLTVL.

Many counts were recorded for this clonotype. An end of the junction does not agree with germline; a read error may underlie this. The CDR3 DNA is TGCAGCGTTGATAGGACAGGGTTATCTGATGAGCAGTCCTTC. Amino acids: CSVDRTGLSDEQSF. The V and J genes are TRBV29-1 and TRBJ2-1, with 8 nucleotides matching TRBD1. The length of the CDR3 is 14 residues. CDR1 and CDR2 (germline): SQVTM, ANQGSEA.

This clonotype has more than one count but fewer than ten. The V gene is TRBV12-3 or TRBV12-4, the J gene TRBJ2-1; 7 nucleotides line up with TRBD1. The CDR3 contains 13 residues. The ends lost 7 bases at V and 1 base at J; junction bases unmatched: 1. The CDR3 bases are TGTGCCAGCAACAGGGGATCCTACAATGAGCAGTTCTTC. It translates to CASNRGSYNEQFF.

This chain's CDR3 is CASSLTGVMETQYF. The DNA for the CDR3 is TGTGCCAGCAGTTTAACAGGGGTTATGGAGACCCAGTACTTC. V and J are TRBV12-3 or TRBV12-4 and TRBJ2-5, with 7 bases fitting TRBD1. This CDR3 has 14 amino acids. With V trimmed by 2 bases and J by 5 bases, 5 bases remained unmatched.

This clonotype was counted at least ten times. The J gene is TRBJ1-2, the V gene TRBV20-1; 9 bases are shared with TRBD1. The CDR3 loop spans 15 amino acids. Germline V gene lookup returns CDR1 DFQATT and CDR2 SNEGSKA (reference sequence). Trimming took 3 bases from V and 8 from J; bases not matched to a gene: 13. The CDR3 reads CSARPPGQGTLGYTF. The CDR3, as DNA: TGCAGTGCTAGGCCCCCGGGACAGGGAACTCTCGGCTACACCTTC.

The chain employs TRBV12-3 or TRBV12-4 and TRBJ2-5, with D possibly matching TRBD2 (6 bases). V was shortened by 6 bases and J by 1 base, with 9 bases between the two germline ends. This CDR3 spans 13 amino acids. CDR3 sequence: CASRSGSQETQYF. The CDR3 DNA follows: TGTGCCAGCAGATCCGGGAGCCAAGAGACCCAGTACTTC.

This clonotype was detected many times. The chain carries TRBV2 and TRBJ2-1; 7 bases map to TRBD1. Germline trimming cut 9 bases from V and 9 bases from J; bases unmatched to any gene: 2. CDR3 length equals 10 residues. Germline CDR1 reads SNHLY; CDR2 reads FYNNEI. The CDR3 loop reads CARYRGEQFF. The DNA of the CDR3 is TGTGCCAGATACAGGGGTGAGCAGTTCTTC. Combining the CDR3 with reference TRBV2 and TRBJ2-1 gives the whole variable domain EPEVTQTPSHQVTQMGQEVILRCVPISNHLYFYWYRQILGQKVEFLVSFYNNEISEKSEIFDDQFSVERPDGSNFTLKIRSTKLEDSAMYFCARYRGEQFFGPGTRLTVL.

This clonotype was seen at least ten times. V usage is TRBV12-5 and J usage is TRBJ1-5; the D is unclear. Germline CDR1 reads LGHNT; CDR2 reads FRNRAP. V gave up 5 bases and J gave up 11 bases, with 13 bases separating them. This CDR3 region has 12 residues. The CDR3 nucleotides read TGTGCTAGTGGTCGCCTCGAAGAGGCCCAGCATTTT. Its translation is CASGRLEEAQHF.

The J gene is TRBJ2-3, the V gene TRBV11-2; tentative D call: TRBD2 (5 bases). CDR3 length equals 19 residues. V lost 2 bases and J lost 5, with 26 bases in between. Germline V CDR1 and CDR2: SGHAT, FQNNGV. The CDR3 region has the DNA TGTGCCAGCAGCTTAATCGAAGCACTGACTCATCTAGCAGAAGATACGCAGTATTTT. It specifies CASSLIEALTHLAEDTQYF.

The sample holds many counts of this clonotype. J is TRBJ1-1 and V is TRBV10-3; weak D call: TRBD1 (6 bases). Germline CDR1 is ENHRY and CDR2 is SYGVKD. The germline V and J ends were trimmed by 3 bases and 5 bases, with 13 bases remaining between them. The CDR3 has 14 residues. The CDR3 here is CAISERGLRTEAFF. In DNA, the CDR3 is TGTGCCATCAGTGAACGGGGGCTAAGGACTGAAGCTTTCTTT.

On this clonotype: At one boundary the junction diverges from the germline segment, which might be a read error. This chain links TRBV11-2 with TRBJ1-2; D ambiguous. Looked up from germline, CDR1 is SGHAT and CDR2 is FQNNGV. This CDR3 spans 13 amino acids. The CDR3, as DNA: TGTGCCAGCAGCTTGCACGAAAACTATGGCGACACCTTC. Translation gives CASSLHENYGDTF.